A single sample gave rise to the 28 T cell receptor beta chains below, sequenced in a study of blood T cell repertoires in COVID-19. Repertoires were generated with immunoSEQ multiplex PCR, while TCRdb's copy carries only in-frame clones and drops some. This sample has fewer than 250,000 clones, with more than 70% found just once. Specimen: PBMCs or T cells enriched from blood (not recorded which). Every receptor here comes from a woman between 45 and 60 years old who had recovered from COVID-19.

The chain uses TRBV3-1 (or the pseudogene TRBV3-2) and TRBJ1-1; no reliable D call. Germline V gene lookup returns CDR1 LGHDT and CDR2 YNNKEL (reference sequence). The V end lost 5 bases, the J end lost 1 base, and 8 bases lay between the germline ends. The CDR3 contains 13 residues. CDR3 nucleotide sequence: TGTGCCAGCAGCGGCGAGGGGAACACTGAAGCTTTCTTT. Translating it yields CASSGEGNTEAFF.

The V gene is TRBV4-3, the J gene TRBJ2-1; TRBD2 matches at 12 bases. Per the germline V gene, CDR1 is LGHNA and CDR2 is YSLEER. With 2 bases clipped from V and 7 bases from J, the junction kept 6 bases outside the gene matches. This CDR3 comprises 16 residues. CDR3 nucleotide sequence: TGCGCCAGCAGCCAATCGCGACTAGCGGGAGTTAATGAGCAGTTCTTC. It codes for CASSQSRLAGVNEQFF.

The chain joins TRBV7-2 to TRBJ1-4, with 7 bases that match TRBD1. Germline V CDR1 and CDR2: SGHTA, FQGNSA. The CDR3 contains 15 residues. V lost 5 bases, J lost 8 bases, and 11 bases stayed unmatched. As DNA, the CDR3 is TGTGCCAGCAGCCCCCGGGACAGATTTAGGGAAAAACTGTTTTTT. This gives the protein CASSPRDRFREKLFF.

In nucleotides, the CDR3 is TGTGCCAGCAGCCGAGCGGGGGGGTTCCAAGAGACCCAGTACTTC. Translated, it gives CASSRAGGFQETQYF. The chain employs TRBV7-3 and TRBJ2-5; 10 nucleotides align to TRBD2. CDR1 and CDR2 (germline): SGHTA, FQGTGA. After removal of 5 bases from V and 1 base from J, the junction contained 4 bases not matched to a gene. The CDR3 contains 15 residues.

The chain has TRBV7-9 and TRBJ2-7, with TRBD2 matching over 16 bases. CDR3 length: 14 residues. V dropped 5 bases and J dropped 11; count of bases not matched to a gene: 6. Looked up from germline, CDR1 is SEHNR and CDR2 is FQNEAQ (reference sequence). CDR3: CASSASGLAGGEYF. The DNA for the CDR3 is TGTGCCAGCAGCGCATCGGGACTAGCGGGAGGGGAGTACTTC. Full variable domain (rest looked up from reference TRBV7-9 and TRBJ2-7): DTGVSQNPRHKITKRGQNVTFRCDPISEHNRLYWYRQTLGQGPEFLTYFQNEAQLEKSRLLSDRFSAERPKGSFSTLEIQRTEQGDSAMYLCASSASGLAGGEYFGPGTRLTVT.

The J gene is TRBJ2-1, the V gene TRBV7-9; 8 bases line up with TRBD2. The CDR3 extends over 19 amino acids. Germline CDR1 is SEHNR and CDR2 is FQNEAQ (reference sequence). The ends lost 1 base at V and 0 bases at J; junction bases unmatched: 11. CDR3 nucleotides: TGTGCCAGCAGCTTAGGGCGGGGGGTAAGGAGGAGCTCCTACAATGAGCAGTTCTTC. This codes for CASSLGRGVRRSSYNEQFF.

The gene calls are TRBV19 and TRBJ2-1; TRBD1 matches 7 bases. The germline gives CDR1 LNHDA, CDR2 SQIVND (reference sequence). This CDR3 has 14 amino acids. The trim removed 6 bases at V and 8 bases at J, leaving 10 bases unmatched. This CDR3 is CASRSRTGTYEQFF. The DNA of the CDR3 is TGTGCCAGTAGATCTCGGACAGGCACGTATGAGCAGTTCTTC.

This sequence joins TRBV29-1 and TRBJ1-1, with 7 bases that match TRBD1. Per the germline V gene, CDR1 is SQVTM and CDR2 is ANQGSEA. CDR3 size: 13 residues. V lost 6 bases and J lost 5; bases outside the gene matches: 9. CDR3 DNA: TGCAGCGTGGGACAGACCCCGCGAACTGAAGCTTTCTTT. Residues: CSVGQTPRTEAFF.

The chain recombines TRBV7-3 with TRBJ1-2; the D is unclear. The germline V gene has CDR1 SGHTA and CDR2 FQGTGA. V was trimmed by 6 bases and J by 0 bases, leaving 26 bases between them. The CDR3 has 19 residues. The CDR3 sequence: CASRLPGETPHSANYGYTF. In nucleotides, the CDR3 is TGTGCCAGCAGACTCCCCGGGGAGACACCACATAGCGCTAACTATGGCTACACCTTC.

Notes on this clone: At one end, the junction sequence differs from germline, possibly due to a read error. The chain recombines TRBV5-1 with TRBJ1-4; tentative D call: TRBD1 (5 bases). The CDR3 is 14 amino acids. Germline values: CDR1 SGHRS, CDR2 YFSETQ. CDR3 residues: CASSLGGLNEKLFF. Here the CDR3 DNA reads TGCGCCAGCAGTTTGGGGGGACTTAATGAAAAACTGTTTTTT.

The rearrangement links TRBV9 to TRBJ2-1; 9 bases map to TRBD1. V lost 4 bases, J lost 4 bases, and 6 bases stayed unmatched. Germline V gene data show CDR1 as SGDLS and CDR2 as YYNGEE. The CDR3 has 15 residues. CDR3 bases: TGTGCCAGCAGCCCTGGACAGGGGCTGTACAATGAGCAGTTCTTC. Translating gives CASSPGQGLYNEQFF.

The chain uses TRBV11-2 and TRBJ2-7, with 7 positions matching TRBD1. In germline, CDR1 is SGHAT, CDR2 FQNNGV. The trim removed 3 bases at V and 2 bases at J, leaving 4 bases unmatched. This CDR3 is 14 amino acids long. The CDR3 is CASSFRGTPYEQYF. The CDR3 DNA is TGTGCCAGCAGCTTCAGGGGGACACCCTACGAGCAGTACTTC.

CDR3 DNA sequence: TGTGCCAGCAGCTTGGTGCCGCAGGCGACGAACACTGAAGCTTTCTTT. Encoded protein: CASSLVPQATNTEAFF. The V and J genes are TRBV7-9 and TRBJ1-1; no clear D. Germline-derived CDR1 and CDR2 are SEHNR and FQNEAQ (reference sequence). Trimming took off 3 bases at V and 1 base at J, with 15 bases between the two ends. The CDR3 covers 16 residues.

The gene calls are TRBV5-1 and TRBJ2-5, with 13 nucleotides matching TRBD2. CDR1 and CDR2 (germline): SGHRS, YFSETQ. The CDR3 is 15 residues long. Germline trimming cut 3 bases from V and 3 bases from J; bases unmatched to any gene: 2. CDR3: CASSSGLAGEETQYF. The CDR3 region has the DNA TGCGCCAGCAGCTCTGGACTAGCGGGAGAAGAGACCCAGTACTTC. The full variable domain, its missing parts supplied by reference TRBV5-1 and TRBJ2-5, is KAGVTQTPRYLIKTRGQQVTLSCSPISGHRSVSWYQQTPGQGLQFLFEYFSETQRNKGNFPGRFSGRQFSNSRSEMNVSTLELGDSALYLCASSSGLAGEETQYFGPGTRLLVL.

The V call is TRBV7-9, the J call TRBJ1-4; 9 nucleotides match TRBD1. The CDR3 extends over 15 amino acids. J lost 6 bases, V lost 5 bases, and 7 bases had no gene match. Germline lookup yields CDR1 SEHNR and CDR2 FQNEAQ (reference sequence). CDR3 in amino acids: CASSPIRTGDEKLFF. CDR3 coding DNA: TGTGCCAGCAGCCCTATCAGGACAGGGGATGAAAAACTGTTTTTT.

CDR3 protein: CASSSFYEQYF. The CDR3 nucleotides are TGTGCCAGCAGCTCCTTTTACGAGCAGTACTTC. V is TRBV5-4 and J is TRBJ2-7, with D uncertain. The CDR3 loop spans 11 amino acids. Germline CDR1 is SGHNT and CDR2 is YYREEE (reference sequence). The ends were cut back, 3 bases at V and 4 bases at J, with 5 bases in the middle.

The chain is built from TRBV3-1 (or the pseudogene TRBV3-2) and TRBJ1-1, with 9 bases that match TRBD1. The CDR3 is 14 residues long. Unmatched junction bases numbered 1, after V lost 4 bases and J lost 1 base. Germline V gene lookup returns CDR1 LGHDT and CDR2 YNNKEL (reference sequence). CDR3 bases: TGTGCCAGCAGCCGGGGACAGGGGAACACTGAAGCTTTCTTT. Residues: CASSRGQGNTEAFF.

J is TRBJ2-2 and V is TRBV4-2; 7 bases map to TRBD1. Germline loops: CDR1 LGHNA, CDR2 YNFKEQ. Losses at the gene ends were 4 bases for V and 5 bases for J; bases not matched to a gene: 10. The CDR3 consists of 16 residues. CDR3 nucleotide sequence: TGTGCCAGCAGCCGTGTGAGACAGGGCGTTACCGGGGAGCTGTTTTTT. Its translation: CASSRVRQGVTGELFF.

The chain combines TRBV6-5 with TRBJ2-7; 7 bases are shared with TRBD1. Germline CDR1 is MNHEY and CDR2 is SVGAGI. The length of the CDR3 is 13 residues. V trimming: 8 bases; J trimming: 5 bases; junction bases outside the gene matches: 9. CDR3 DNA: TGTGCCAGCCGACCGACAGGGATCAACGAGCAGTACTTC. Its protein product is CASRPTGINEQYF.

The chain recombines TRBV7-2 with TRBJ2-5; 9 bases agree with TRBD2. V lost 4 bases to trimming and J lost 2 bases; unmatched junction nucleotides: 8. Germline loops: CDR1 SGHTA, CDR2 FQGNSA. This CDR3 is built from 16 residues. Here the CDR3 reads CASSSPSGVGQETQYF. CDR3 nucleotide sequence: TGTGCCAGCAGCTCACCTAGCGGGGTAGGACAAGAGACCCAGTACTTC.

The CDR3 protein is CASSLRALFGGWNSPLHF. CDR3 nucleotide sequence: TGTGCCAGCAGTTTAAGAGCCCTCTTTGGGGGGTGGAATTCACCCCTCCACTTT. This chain links TRBV27 with TRBJ1-6, with D perhaps TRBD1 (5 bases). In germline, CDR1 is MNHEY, CDR2 SMNVEV (reference sequence). The CDR3 is 18 residues long. Trimming stripped 2 bases from V and 7 bases from J, with 21 bases between.

The V call is TRBV7-3, the J call TRBJ2-4; 9 bases are shared with TRBD2. The CDR3 is made up of 16 amino acids. Trimming cost V 0 bases and J 2 bases; bases outside gene matches: 2. The germline V gene has CDR1 SGHTA and CDR2 FQGTGA. The CDR3 bases are TGTGCCAGCAGCTTAACGACTAGCGGATCCAAAAACATTCAGTACTTC. Its translation: CASSLTTSGSKNIQYF.

The chain has TRBV28 and TRBJ1-3; a possible D gene is TRBD1 (6 bases). The V gene's germline CDR1 is MDHEN and CDR2 SYDVKM. This CDR3 spans 15 amino acids. V lost 5 bases and J lost 0, with 11 bases in between. CDR3 DNA: TGTGCCAGCAGTGGGACACCTTCCTCTGGAAACACCATATATTTT. Translating it yields CASSGTPSSGNTIYF. Using reference TRBV28 and TRBJ1-3 for the parts outside the CDR3, the full variable domain is DVKVTQSSRYLVKRTGEKVFLECVQDMDHENMFWYRQDPGLGLRLIYFSYDVKMKEKGDIPEGYSVSREKKERFSLILESASTNQTSMYLCASSGTPSSGNTIYFGEGSWLTVV.

This clone was recorded once. The chain recombines TRBV28 with TRBJ2-7; 8 bases map to TRBD1. The CDR3 is 15 residues long. The germline CDR1 and CDR2 sequences are MDHEN and SYDVKM. With V trimmed by 1 base and J by 2 bases, 4 bases remained unmatched. The CDR3 is CASSLLQGGAYEQYF. The CDR3 DNA is TGTGCCAGCAGTTTATTACAGGGGGGAGCCTACGAGCAGTACTTC.

The rearrangement joins TRBV10-2 to TRBJ2-3, with 7 bases lining up with TRBD2. The CDR3 loop spans 15 amino acids. The V segment lost 8 bases and the J segment 2 bases; nucleotides outside the gene matches: 10. Germline-derived CDR1 and CDR2 are WSHSY and SAAADI. This CDR3 is CASGPRGGDTDTQYF. The CDR3 DNA is TGCGCCAGCGGGCCCCGCGGGGGTGACACAGATACGCAGTATTTT.

The rearrangement links TRBV20-1 to TRBJ1-1, with a possible D match to TRBD1 (5 bases). This CDR3 contains 11 residues. The germline V gene encodes CDR1 DFQATT and CDR2 SNEGSKA (reference sequence). The DNA for the CDR3 is TGCAGCTATTGGGGGGGAACTGAAGCTTTCTTT. This sequence encodes CSYWGGTEAFF.

This chain joins TRBV7-8 and TRBJ2-4; perhaps TRBD2 as D (5 bases). The CDR3 has 13 residues. Trimming took 5 bases from V and 6 from J, leaving 11 bases between them. Germline CDR1 and CDR2: SGHVS and FQNEAQ. Here the CDR3 reads CASSDEAGNIQYF. CDR3 coding DNA: TGTGCCAGCAGCGACGAGGCGGGAAACATTCAGTACTTC. The whole variable domain, remainder taken from reference TRBV7-8 and TRBJ2-4, is GAGVSQSPRYKVAKRGQDVALRCDPISGHVSLFWYQQALGQGPEFLTYFQNEAQLDKSGLPSDRFFAERPEGSVSTLKIQRTQQEDSAVYLCASSDEAGNIQYFGAGTRLSVL.

The chain links TRBV11-3 to TRBJ1-2; no clear D. CDR3 length: 13 amino acids. The V gene's germline CDR1 is SGHNT and CDR2 YENEEA. The V gene lost 3 bases and the J gene lost 5 bases, with 10 bases spanning the gap. CDR3 in amino acids: CASSLFPHYGYTF. CDR3 coding DNA: TGTGCCAGCAGCTTGTTTCCCCATTATGGCTACACCTTC.